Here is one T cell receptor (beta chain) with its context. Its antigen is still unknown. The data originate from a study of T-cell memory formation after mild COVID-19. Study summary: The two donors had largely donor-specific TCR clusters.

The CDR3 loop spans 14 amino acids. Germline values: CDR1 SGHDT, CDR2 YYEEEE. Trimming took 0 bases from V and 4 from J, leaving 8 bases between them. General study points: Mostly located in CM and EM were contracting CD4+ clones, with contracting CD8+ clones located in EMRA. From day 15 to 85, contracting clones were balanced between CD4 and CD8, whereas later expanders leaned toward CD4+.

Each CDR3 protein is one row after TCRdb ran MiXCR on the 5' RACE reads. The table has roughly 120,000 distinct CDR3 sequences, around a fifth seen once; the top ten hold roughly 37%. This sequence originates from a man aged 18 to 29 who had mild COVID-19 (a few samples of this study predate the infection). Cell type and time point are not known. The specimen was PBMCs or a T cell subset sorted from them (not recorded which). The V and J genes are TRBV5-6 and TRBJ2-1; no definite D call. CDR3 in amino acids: CASSLEWQYNEQFF. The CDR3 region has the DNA TGTGCCAGCAGCTTGGAGTGGCAGTACAATGAGCAGTTCTTC.